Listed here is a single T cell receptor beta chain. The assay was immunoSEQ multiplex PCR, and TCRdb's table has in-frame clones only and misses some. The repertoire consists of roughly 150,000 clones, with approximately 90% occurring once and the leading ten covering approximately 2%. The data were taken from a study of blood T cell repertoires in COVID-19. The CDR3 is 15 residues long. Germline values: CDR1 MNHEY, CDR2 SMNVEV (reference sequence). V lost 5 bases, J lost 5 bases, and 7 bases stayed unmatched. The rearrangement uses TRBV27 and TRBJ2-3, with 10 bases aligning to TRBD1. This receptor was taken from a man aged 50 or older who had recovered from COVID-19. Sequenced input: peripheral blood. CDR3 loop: CASSPRQGAGDTQYF. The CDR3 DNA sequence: TGTGCCAGCAGTCCCCGACAGGGGGCAGGAGATACGCAGTATTTT.